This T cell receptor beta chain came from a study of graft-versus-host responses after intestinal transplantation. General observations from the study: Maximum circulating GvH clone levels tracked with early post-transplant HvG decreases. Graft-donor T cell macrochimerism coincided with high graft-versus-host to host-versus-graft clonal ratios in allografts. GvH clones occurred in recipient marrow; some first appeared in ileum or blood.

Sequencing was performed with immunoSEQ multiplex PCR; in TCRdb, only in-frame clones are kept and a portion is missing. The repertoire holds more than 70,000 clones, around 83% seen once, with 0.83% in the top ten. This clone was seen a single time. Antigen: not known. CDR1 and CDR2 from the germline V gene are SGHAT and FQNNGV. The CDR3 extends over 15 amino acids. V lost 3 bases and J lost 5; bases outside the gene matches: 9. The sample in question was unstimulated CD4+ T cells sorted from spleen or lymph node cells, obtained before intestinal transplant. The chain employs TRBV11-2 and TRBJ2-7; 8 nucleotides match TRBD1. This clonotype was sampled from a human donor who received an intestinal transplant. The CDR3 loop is CASSFIRTGKNEQYF. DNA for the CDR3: TGTGCCAGCAGCTTTATCAGGACAGGGAAGAACGAGCAGTACTTC.